Below, 18 T cell receptor beta chains from the same sample are listed, as sequenced in a study of CD8+ T cells in alopecia areata. Regarding treatment: oral pan-JAK inhibitor, 5-10 mg twice daily. The authors extracted RNA and reverse transcribed it into cDNA as the sequencing template. Sequencing used immunoSEQ multiplex PCR; TCRdb keeps in-frame clones, though not all of them. The sample has more than 90,000 clones; around 55% are singletons. The sequencing used CD8+ T cells sorted from blood, collected at week 4, from a patient treated with tofacitinib. The source of these receptors is a human donor with alopecia areata.

As to this clone: The same CDR3 can be traced to other DNA sequences in this sample. V and J are TRBV6-5 and TRBJ2-7, with a tentative D call TRBD1 (6 bases). Germline V gene lookup returns CDR1 MNHEY and CDR2 SVGAGI. Trimming removed 6 bases at V and 3 bases at J, with 12 bases between. The CDR3 has 13 residues. The CDR3 here is CASSYGQHYEQYF. The CDR3 nucleotides read TGTGCCAGCAGCTATGGACAGCACTACGAGCAGTACTTC.

V and J are TRBV5-6 and TRBJ1-1, with a possible D match to TRBD1 (6 bases). The CDR3 loop spans 11 amino acids. Germline V CDR1 and CDR2: SGHDT, YYEEEE. The V and J ends lost 2 bases and 8 bases respectively, with 7 bases between them. The CDR3 DNA sequence: TGTGCCAGCAGCTTCGGGACAGAAGCTTTCTTT. Translating it yields CASSFGTEAFF.

The V gene is TRBV4-1, the J gene TRBJ1-1; D remains unclear. The CDR3 length is 14 residues. Trimming stripped 4 bases from V and 1 base from J, with 10 bases between. Germline loops: CDR1 MGHRA, CDR2 YSYEKL. DNA of the CDR3: TGCGCCAGCAGCCCCCATGGAGGGAACACTGAAGCTTTCTTT. Its protein is CASSPHGGNTEAFF.

The chain carries TRBV7-2 and TRBJ2-7; TRBD1 might be the D (5 bases). The germline CDR1 and CDR2 sequences are SGHTA and FQGNSA. V lost 6 bases to trimming and J lost 5 bases, with 17 bases between them. There are 14 residues in the CDR3. The CDR3 sequence: CASSLTSGSHEQYF. The CDR3, as DNA: TGTGCCAGCAGTCTTACCTCAGGGTCCCACGAGCAGTACTTC.

The chain has TRBV10-3 and TRBJ1-6; D remains unclear. Looked up from germline, CDR1 is ENHRY and CDR2 is SYGVKD. The CDR3 has 11 residues. V was pared by 8 bases and J by 8 bases, with 7 bases between. CDR3 sequence: CAIGVDSPLHF. The CDR3, as DNA: TGTGCCATCGGGGTGGATTCACCCCTCCACTTT.

The chain combines TRBV27 with TRBJ1-1, with a tentative D call TRBD1 (5 bases). Trimming took off 5 bases at V and 3 bases at J, with 19 bases between the two ends. The CDR3 totals 16 residues. The germline CDR1 and CDR2 sequences are MNHEY and SMNVEV (reference sequence). For the CDR3, the DNA is TGTGCCAGCAGTCCTCTCCCCGGGACCGCTTACACTGAAGCTTTCTTT. Translation: CASSPLPGTAYTEAFF.

The sample holds one count of this clone. The chain carries TRBV15 and TRBJ2-2; D might be TRBD1 or TRBD2, each matching 5 bases. Per germline, CDR1 LNHNV and CDR2 YYDKDF (reference sequence). The CDR3 contains 13 residues. The V and J ends lost 6 bases and 6 bases respectively, with 11 bases between them. The CDR3 here is CATRPSGPGELFF. The CDR3 region has the DNA TGTGCCACCAGGCCGTCGGGACCCGGGGAGCTGTTTTTT. Supplemented by reference TRBV15 and TRBJ2-2, the full variable domain reads DAMVIQNPRYQVTQFGKPVTLSCSQTLNHNVMYWYQQKSSQAPKLLFHYYDKDFNNEADTPDNFQSRRPNTSFCFLDIRSPGLGDTAMYLCATRPSGPGELFFGEGSRLTVL.

The count of this clone is one. This chain uses TRBV27 with TRBJ2-3; weak D call: TRBD1 (5 bases). The CDR3 totals 13 residues. V was clipped by 0 bases and J by 6 bases, with 7 bases between them. The germline gives CDR1 MNHEY, CDR2 SMNVEV (reference sequence). This chain's CDR3 is CASSLSTEDTQYF. The CDR3 nucleotides are TGTGCCAGCAGTTTATCGACAGAGGATACGCAGTATTTT.

The rearrangement uses TRBV6-5 and TRBJ1-1; maybe TRBD1 (6 bases). Trimming stripped 6 bases from V and 4 bases from J, with 12 bases between. Germline assignment: CDR1 MNHEY and CDR2 SVGAGI. The CDR3 covers 13 residues. The CDR3: CASRPGVGTEAFF. As DNA, the CDR3 is TGTGCCAGCAGACCAGGGGTGGGCACTGAAGCTTTCTTT.

This clone was seen a few times. J is TRBJ2-1 and V is TRBV2; perhaps D is TRBD1 or TRBD2 (6 bases each). Trimming took off 3 bases at V and 1 base at J, with 13 bases between the two ends. This CDR3 contains 16 residues. Germline V gives CDR1 SNHLY, CDR2 FYNNEI. In DNA, the CDR3 is TGTGCCAGCAGTGAGCGTTCGGGGGCGTCCTACAATGAGCAGTTCTTC. Translation: CASSERSGASYNEQFF.

In its sample, this clone was seen a few times. The rearrangement joins TRBV28 to TRBJ2-1; 9 bases map to TRBD2. The CDR3 has 20 amino acids. The junction had 18 bases not matched to a gene; V was cut back by 6 bases and J by 0 bases. CDR1 is MDHEN and CDR2 is SYDVKM in the germline V gene. CDR3 bases: TGTGCCAGCAGCCCCAGTCTTGCGGGAGGGCCCGGGAGCTCCTACAATGAGCAGTTCTTC. This translates into CASSPSLAGGPGSSYNEQFF.

This chain joins TRBV4-2 and TRBJ2-5; TRBD2 matches 14 bases. V dropped 3 bases and J dropped 5; count of bases not matched to a gene: 2. Germline CDR1 reads LGHNA; CDR2 reads YNFKEQ. The CDR3 covers 15 residues. The CDR3 sequence: CASSQTSGGAETQYF. The DNA for the CDR3 is TGTGCCAGCAGCCAGACTAGCGGGGGGGCGGAGACCCAGTACTTC.

CDR3 coding DNA: TGCGCCAGCAGCCTTACCCACGAGCAGTACTTC. This translates into CASSLTHEQYF. V gene TRBV5-1 combines with J gene TRBJ2-7; D is ambiguous. CDR3 length: 11 amino acids. Germline V gene lookup returns CDR1 SGHRS and CDR2 YFSETQ. Trimming left V 4 bases short and J 5 bases short, with 7 bases between.

This clone was detected a few times. This rearrangement joins TRBV7-3 to TRBJ2-1, with 8 bases aligning to TRBD2. The CDR3 has 17 amino acids. The trim removed 5 bases at V and 2 bases at J, leaving 11 bases unmatched. Germline CDR1 reads SGHTA; CDR2 reads FQGTGA. Written as DNA, the CDR3 is TGTGCCAGCAGCCCCACGGGGGGGAAAGGAACCTACAATGAGCAGTTCTTC. Its translation is CASSPTGGKGTYNEQFF.

This chain links TRBV7-2 with TRBJ1-2, with unresolved D. The CDR3 contains 15 residues. Trimming shortened V by 4 bases and J by 6 bases, and 18 bases separated the two germline ends. Looked up from germline, CDR1 is SGHTA and CDR2 is FQGNSA. The CDR3 DNA reads as TGTGCCAGCAGCTCCGGAATGGGAGGGCAGGATGGCTACACCTTC. It specifies CASSSGMGGQDGYTF.

V is TRBV5-1 and J is TRBJ2-7, with TRBD1 matching 7 bases. CDR1 and CDR2 (germline): SGHRS, YFSETQ. The CDR3 is made up of 16 amino acids. After removal of 0 bases from V and 1 base from J, the junction contained 7 bases not matched to a gene. CDR3: CASSLGQGLLSYEQYF. The CDR3 nucleotides are TGCGCCAGCAGCTTGGGACAGGGTCTTCTTTCCTACGAGCAGTACTTC. The full variable domain, in which reference TRBV5-1 and TRBJ2-7 provide the parts outside the CDR3, is KAGVTQTPRYLIKTRGQQVTLSCSPISGHRSVSWYQQTPGQGLQFLFEYFSETQRNKGNFPGRFSGRQFSNSRSEMNVSTLELGDSALYLCASSLGQGLLSYEQYFGPGTRLTVT.

A few counts support this clone. The chain couples TRBV28 to TRBJ2-6, with D perhaps TRBD1 (5 bases). This CDR3 spans 16 amino acids. Per the germline V gene, CDR1 is MDHEN and CDR2 is SYDVKM. The V gene lost 5 bases and the J gene lost 4 bases, with 15 bases spanning the gap. CDR3 residues: CASSLGAFDGANVLTF. In DNA form, the CDR3 reads TGTGCCAGCAGTCTAGGGGCATTCGACGGGGCCAACGTCCTGACTTTC.

This CDR3 is CASSFEGLAADTQYF. Written as DNA, the CDR3 is TGCGCCAGCAGCTTCGAAGGGCTAGCGGCAGATACGCAGTATTTT. V gene TRBV5-1 combines with J gene TRBJ2-3; TRBD2 aligns across 7 bases. CDR1 is SGHRS, CDR2 YFSETQ, per germline. With 2 bases clipped from V and 4 bases from J, the junction kept 7 bases outside the gene matches. The CDR3 runs 15 residues.